The clone carrying this T cell receptor beta chain was picked up a small number of times. Its antigen is as yet unknown. Use of 60 Vbeta and 13 Jbeta primers characterized the PCR. The repertoire was sequenced with immunoSEQ multiplex PCR; TCRdb's copy has only in-frame clones and lacks some. Of about 130,000 clones listed, around 70% are singletons. This entry is derived from a study of cytomegalovirus exposure and HLA in healthy donors. Regarding the study as a whole: Segments of the TCR beta V type were, in most cases, productive about 87% or about 30% of the time in an earlier analysis. A missense variant in DCLRE1C was later tied to TCR beta V- and J-gene trimming. In most subjects, TCR beta sequences reportedly gave accurate predictions of HLA-A and HLA-B alleles.

Germline V gene data show CDR1 as MNHEY and CDR2 as SMNVEV (reference sequence). The CDR3 loop spans 13 amino acids. Trimming stripped 6 bases from V and 4 bases from J, with 11 bases between. The chain uses TRBV27 and TRBJ2-3, with a possible D match to TRBD2 (6 bases). The material sequenced was PBMCs. The TCR sequence derives from a man aged 25-40 years in good health and CMV-seronegative. Written as DNA, the CDR3 is TGTGCCAGCAGACTAGGGACTTCAGATACGCAGTATTTT. Residues: CASRLGTSDTQYF.